This T cell receptor beta chain stems from a study of shared clonotypes between healthy human individuals. The wider study: The composition of the donors was two women and a few men aged 18 to 49.

The sorted-subset replicate PCRs were given about 200 ng DNA, which is approximately 30,000 T cell genomes. Profiling relied on immunoSEQ multiplex PCR, and the TCRdb table lists in-frame clones only, not all of them. The table shows nearly 2 million clones, with roughly 94% occurring only once. CD45RO negativity and positive selection for CCR7 defined naive CD8 cells, a population that excluded terminally differentiated effector memory CD45RA+ cells. V gave up 2 bases and J gave up 3 bases, with 14 bases separating them. CDR1 and CDR2 from the germline V gene are LNHDA and SQIVND (reference sequence). The CDR3 spans 16 residues.

The receptor was derived from a man younger than 35 in good health. Specimen: naive CD8+ T cells sorted from blood. The chain has TRBV19 and TRBJ2-1; possibly TRBD1 or TRBD2 for D (5 bases each). DNA for the CDR3: TGTGCCAGTAGTATACCCGGGGCCCCCTACTACAATGAGCAGTTCTTC. Translation gives CASSIPGAPYYNEQFF. Together with reference TRBV19 and TRBJ2-1, the CDR3 gives the full variable domain: DGGITQSPKYLFRKEGQNVTLSCEQNLNHDAMYWYRQDPGQGLRLIYYSQIVNDFQKGDIAEGYSVSREKKESFPLTVTSAQKNPTAFYLCASSIPGAPYYNEQFFGPGTRLTVL.